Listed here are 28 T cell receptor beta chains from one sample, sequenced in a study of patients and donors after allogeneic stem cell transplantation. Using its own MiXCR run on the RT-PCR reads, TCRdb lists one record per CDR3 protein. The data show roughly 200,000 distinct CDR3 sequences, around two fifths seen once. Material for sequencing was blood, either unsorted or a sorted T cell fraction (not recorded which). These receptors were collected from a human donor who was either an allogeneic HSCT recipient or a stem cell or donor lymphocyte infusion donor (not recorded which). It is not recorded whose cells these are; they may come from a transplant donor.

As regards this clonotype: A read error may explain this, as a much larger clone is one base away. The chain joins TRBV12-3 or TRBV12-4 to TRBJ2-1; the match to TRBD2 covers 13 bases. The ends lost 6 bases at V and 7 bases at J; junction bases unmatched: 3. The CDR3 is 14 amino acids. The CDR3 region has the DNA TGTGCCAGCAGCAGGACTAGCGGGAGTAATGAGCAGTTCTTC. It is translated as CASSRTSGSNEQFF.

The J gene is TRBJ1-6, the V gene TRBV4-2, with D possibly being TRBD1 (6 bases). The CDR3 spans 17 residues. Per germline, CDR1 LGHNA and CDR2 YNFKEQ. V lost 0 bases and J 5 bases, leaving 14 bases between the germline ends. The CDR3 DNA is TGTGCCAGCAGCCAAGAGCCTGGGGCAGGGGATAATTCACCCCTCCACTTT. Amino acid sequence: CASSQEPGAGDNSPLHF.

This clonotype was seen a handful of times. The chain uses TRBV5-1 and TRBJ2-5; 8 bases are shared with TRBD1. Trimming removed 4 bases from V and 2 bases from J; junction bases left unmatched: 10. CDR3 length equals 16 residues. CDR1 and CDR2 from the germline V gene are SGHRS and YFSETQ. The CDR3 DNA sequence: TGCGCCAGCAGCCATGGTCCCGGGACAGGACAAGAGACCCAGTACTTC. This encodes CASSHGPGTGQETQYF.

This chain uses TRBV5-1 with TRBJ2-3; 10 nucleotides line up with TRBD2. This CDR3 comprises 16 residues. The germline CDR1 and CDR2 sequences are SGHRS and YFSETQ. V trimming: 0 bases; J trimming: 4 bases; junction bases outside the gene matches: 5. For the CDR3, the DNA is TGCGCCAGCAGCTTGGAGGCTAGCGGGAGTGCAGATACGCAGTATTTT. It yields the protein CASSLEASGSADTQYF.

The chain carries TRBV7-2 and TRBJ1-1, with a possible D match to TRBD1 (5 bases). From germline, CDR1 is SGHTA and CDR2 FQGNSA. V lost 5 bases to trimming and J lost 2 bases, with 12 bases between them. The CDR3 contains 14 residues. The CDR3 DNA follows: TGTGCCAGCAGCGTGACAGAGAAAAACACTGAAGCTTTCTTT. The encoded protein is CASSVTEKNTEAFF.

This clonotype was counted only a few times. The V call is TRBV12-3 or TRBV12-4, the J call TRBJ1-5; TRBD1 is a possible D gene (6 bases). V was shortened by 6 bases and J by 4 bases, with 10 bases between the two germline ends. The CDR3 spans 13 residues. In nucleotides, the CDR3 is TGTGCCAGCAGGCGGACAGCAAATCAGCCCCAGCATTTT. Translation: CASRRTANQPQHF.

The CDR3 region has the DNA TGTGCCAGCAGCTTTCTACCCTCTAGCGGGAACACAGATACGCAGTATTTT. Protein sequence: CASSFLPSSGNTDTQYF. The V and J genes are TRBV11-2 and TRBJ2-3; 9 bases map to TRBD2. From germline, CDR1 is SGHAT and CDR2 FQNNGV. This CDR3 has 17 residues. V lost 3 bases, J lost 2 bases, and 9 bases stayed unmatched.

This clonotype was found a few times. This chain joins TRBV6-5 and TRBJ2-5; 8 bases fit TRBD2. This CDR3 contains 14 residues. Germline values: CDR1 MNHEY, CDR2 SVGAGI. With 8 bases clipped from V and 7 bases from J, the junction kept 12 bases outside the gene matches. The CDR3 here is CASLGSGSLGTQYF. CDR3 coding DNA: TGTGCCAGCCTGGGGAGCGGGAGTTTAGGGACCCAGTACTTC.

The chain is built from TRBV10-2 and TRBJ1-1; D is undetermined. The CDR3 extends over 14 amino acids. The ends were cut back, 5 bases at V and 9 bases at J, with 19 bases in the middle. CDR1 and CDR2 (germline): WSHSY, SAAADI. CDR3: CASSRANRVGKAFF. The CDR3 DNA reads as TGCGCCAGCAGTCGGGCCAACCGGGTTGGCAAAGCTTTCTTT.

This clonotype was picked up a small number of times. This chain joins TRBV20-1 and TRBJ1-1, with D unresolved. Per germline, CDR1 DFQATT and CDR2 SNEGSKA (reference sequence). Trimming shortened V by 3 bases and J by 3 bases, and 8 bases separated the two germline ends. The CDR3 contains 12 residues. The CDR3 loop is CSASPFDTEAFF. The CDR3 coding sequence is TGCAGTGCTAGTCCCTTTGACACTGAAGCTTTCTTT.

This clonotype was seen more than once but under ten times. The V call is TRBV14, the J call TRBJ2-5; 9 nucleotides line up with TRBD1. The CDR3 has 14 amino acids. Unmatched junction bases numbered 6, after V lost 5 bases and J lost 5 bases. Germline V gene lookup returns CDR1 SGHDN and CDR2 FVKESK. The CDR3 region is CASSYTGGRETQYF. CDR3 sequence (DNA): TGTGCCAGCAGCTATACAGGGGGCCGGGAGACCCAGTACTTC.

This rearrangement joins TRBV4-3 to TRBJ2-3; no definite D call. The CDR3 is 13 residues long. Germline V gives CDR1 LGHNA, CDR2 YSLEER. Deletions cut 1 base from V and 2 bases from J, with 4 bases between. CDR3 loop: CASSQVVTDTQYF. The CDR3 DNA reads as TGCGCCAGCAGCCAAGTGGTCACAGATACGCAGTATTTT.

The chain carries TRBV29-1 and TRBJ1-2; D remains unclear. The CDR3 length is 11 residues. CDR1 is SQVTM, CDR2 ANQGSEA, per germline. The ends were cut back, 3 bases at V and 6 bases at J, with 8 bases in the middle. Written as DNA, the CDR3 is TGCAGCGTTGACCGGCAGGATGGCTACACCTTC. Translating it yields CSVDRQDGYTF. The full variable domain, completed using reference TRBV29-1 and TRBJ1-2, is SAVISQKPSRDICQRGTSLTIQCQVDSQVTMMFWYRQQPGQSLTLIATANQGSEATYESGFVIDKFPISRPNLTFSTLTVSNMSPEDSSIYLCSVDRQDGYTFGSGTRLTVV.

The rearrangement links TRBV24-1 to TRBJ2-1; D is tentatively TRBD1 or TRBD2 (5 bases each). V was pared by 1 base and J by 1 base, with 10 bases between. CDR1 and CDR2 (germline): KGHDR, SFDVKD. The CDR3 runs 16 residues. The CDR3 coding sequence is TGTGCCACCAGTGATTTAAACGGGGCGTCCTACAATGAGCAGTTCTTC. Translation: CATSDLNGASYNEQFF.

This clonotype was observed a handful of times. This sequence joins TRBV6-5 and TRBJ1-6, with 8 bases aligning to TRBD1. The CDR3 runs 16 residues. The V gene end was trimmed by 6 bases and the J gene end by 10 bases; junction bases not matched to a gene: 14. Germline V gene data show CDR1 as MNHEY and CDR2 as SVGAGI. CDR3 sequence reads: CASSYVPLQGGSPLHF. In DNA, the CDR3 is TGTGCCAGCAGCTACGTCCCCTTACAGGGGGGATCACCCCTCCACTTT.

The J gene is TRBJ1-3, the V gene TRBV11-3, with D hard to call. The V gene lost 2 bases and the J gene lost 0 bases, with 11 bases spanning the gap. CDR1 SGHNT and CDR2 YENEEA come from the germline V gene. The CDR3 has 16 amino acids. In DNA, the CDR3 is TGTGCCAGCAGCTTATCCAGCGCCTACTCTGGAAACACCATATATTTT. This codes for CASSLSSAYSGNTIYF.

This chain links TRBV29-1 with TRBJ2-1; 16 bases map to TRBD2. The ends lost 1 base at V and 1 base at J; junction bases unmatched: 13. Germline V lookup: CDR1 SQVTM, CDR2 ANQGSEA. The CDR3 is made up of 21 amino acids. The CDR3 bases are TGCAGCGTTGAAGCCTCCCCGATCGGGACTAGCGGGAGGGCATCCTACAATGAGCAGTTCTTC. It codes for CSVEASPIGTSGRASYNEQFF.

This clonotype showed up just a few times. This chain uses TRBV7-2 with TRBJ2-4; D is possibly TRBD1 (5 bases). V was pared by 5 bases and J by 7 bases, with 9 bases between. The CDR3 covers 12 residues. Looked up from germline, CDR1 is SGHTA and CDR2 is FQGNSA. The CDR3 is CASSAPGNIQYF. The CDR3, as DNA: TGTGCCAGCAGCGCCCCAGGGAACATTCAGTACTTC. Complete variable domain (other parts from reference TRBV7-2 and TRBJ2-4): GAGVSQSPSNKVTEKGKDVELRCDPISGHTALYWYRQSLGQGLEFLIYFQGNSAPDKSGLPSDRFSAERTGGSVSTLTIQRTQQEDSAVYLCASSAPGNIQYFGAGTRLSVL.

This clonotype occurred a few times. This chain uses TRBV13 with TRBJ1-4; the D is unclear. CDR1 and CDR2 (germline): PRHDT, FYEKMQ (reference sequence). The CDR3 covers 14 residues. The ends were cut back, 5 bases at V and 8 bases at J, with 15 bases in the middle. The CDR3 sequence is CASSQTRRQEKLFF. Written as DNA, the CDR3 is TGTGCCAGCAGCCAGACCCGACGGCAGGAAAAACTGTTTTTT.

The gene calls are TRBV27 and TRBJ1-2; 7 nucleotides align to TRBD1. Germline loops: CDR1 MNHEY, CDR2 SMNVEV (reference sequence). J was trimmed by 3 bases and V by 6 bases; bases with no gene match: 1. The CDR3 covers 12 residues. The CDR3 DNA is TGTGCCAGCAGGGGACAGTACTATGGCTACACCTTC. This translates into CASRGQYYGYTF.

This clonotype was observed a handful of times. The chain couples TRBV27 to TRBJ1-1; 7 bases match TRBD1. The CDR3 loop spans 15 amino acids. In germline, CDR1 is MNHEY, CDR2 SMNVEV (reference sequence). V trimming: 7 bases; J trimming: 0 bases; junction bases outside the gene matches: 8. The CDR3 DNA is TGTGCCAGCAATTTTTTACAGGGGTTGAACACTGAAGCTTTCTTT. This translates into CASNFLQGLNTEAFF.

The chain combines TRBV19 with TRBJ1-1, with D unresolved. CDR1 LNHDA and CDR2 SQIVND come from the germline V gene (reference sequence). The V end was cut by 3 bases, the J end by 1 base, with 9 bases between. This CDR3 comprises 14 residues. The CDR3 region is CASSMVQQNTEAFF. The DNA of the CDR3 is TGTGCCAGTAGTATGGTCCAGCAGAACACTGAAGCTTTCTTT.

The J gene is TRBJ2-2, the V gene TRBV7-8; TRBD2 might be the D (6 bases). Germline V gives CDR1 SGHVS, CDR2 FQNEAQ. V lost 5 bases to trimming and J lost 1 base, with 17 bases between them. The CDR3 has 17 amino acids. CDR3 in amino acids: CASSPLRASENTGELFF. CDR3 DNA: TGTGCCAGCAGCCCCCTGAGGGCTAGCGAGAACACCGGGGAGCTGTTTTTT.

The CDR3 protein is CSAREGRDITGGYTF. In DNA form, the CDR3 reads TGCAGTGCTAGAGAGGGCCGGGACATAACTGGTGGCTACACCTTC. This rearrangement joins TRBV20-1 to TRBJ1-2, with D perhaps TRBD1 (6 bases). The germline V and J ends were trimmed by 0 bases and 7 bases, with 18 bases remaining between them. There are 15 residues in the CDR3. CDR1 and CDR2 from the germline V gene are DFQATT and SNEGSKA (reference sequence).

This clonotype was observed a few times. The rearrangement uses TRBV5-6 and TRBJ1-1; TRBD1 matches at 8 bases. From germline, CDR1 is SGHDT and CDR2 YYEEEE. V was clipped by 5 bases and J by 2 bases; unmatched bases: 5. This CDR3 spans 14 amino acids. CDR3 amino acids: CASSYGQGNTEAFF. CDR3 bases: TGTGCCAGCAGTTACGGACAGGGCAACACTGAAGCTTTCTTT.

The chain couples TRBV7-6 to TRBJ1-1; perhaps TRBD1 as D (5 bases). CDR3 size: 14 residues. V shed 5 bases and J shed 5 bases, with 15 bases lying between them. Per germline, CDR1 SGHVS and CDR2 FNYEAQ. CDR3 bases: TGTGCCAGCAGCCCGAGGGACGGAGGGACTGAAGCTTTCTTT. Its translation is CASSPRDGGTEAFF. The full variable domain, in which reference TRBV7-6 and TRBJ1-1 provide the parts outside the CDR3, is GAGVSQSPRYKVTKRGQDVALRCDPISGHVSLYWYRQALGQGPEFLTYFNYEAQQDKSGLPNDRFSAERPEGSISTLTIQRTEQRDSAMYRCASSPRDGGTEAFFGQGTRLTVV.

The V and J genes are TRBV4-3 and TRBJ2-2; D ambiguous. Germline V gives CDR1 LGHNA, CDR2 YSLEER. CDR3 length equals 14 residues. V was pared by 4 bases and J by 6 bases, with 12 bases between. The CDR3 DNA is TGCGCCAGCAGCCCCGAAGCGCGCGCCGGGGAGCTGTTTTTT. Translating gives CASSPEARAGELFF.

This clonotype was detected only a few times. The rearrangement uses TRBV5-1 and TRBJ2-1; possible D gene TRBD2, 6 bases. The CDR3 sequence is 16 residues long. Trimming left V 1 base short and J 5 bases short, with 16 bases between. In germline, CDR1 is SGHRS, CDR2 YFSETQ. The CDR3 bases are TGCGCCAGCAGCTTGCCAGGCGGCGGGGTAAACAATGAGCAGTTCTTC. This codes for CASSLPGGGVNNEQFF.